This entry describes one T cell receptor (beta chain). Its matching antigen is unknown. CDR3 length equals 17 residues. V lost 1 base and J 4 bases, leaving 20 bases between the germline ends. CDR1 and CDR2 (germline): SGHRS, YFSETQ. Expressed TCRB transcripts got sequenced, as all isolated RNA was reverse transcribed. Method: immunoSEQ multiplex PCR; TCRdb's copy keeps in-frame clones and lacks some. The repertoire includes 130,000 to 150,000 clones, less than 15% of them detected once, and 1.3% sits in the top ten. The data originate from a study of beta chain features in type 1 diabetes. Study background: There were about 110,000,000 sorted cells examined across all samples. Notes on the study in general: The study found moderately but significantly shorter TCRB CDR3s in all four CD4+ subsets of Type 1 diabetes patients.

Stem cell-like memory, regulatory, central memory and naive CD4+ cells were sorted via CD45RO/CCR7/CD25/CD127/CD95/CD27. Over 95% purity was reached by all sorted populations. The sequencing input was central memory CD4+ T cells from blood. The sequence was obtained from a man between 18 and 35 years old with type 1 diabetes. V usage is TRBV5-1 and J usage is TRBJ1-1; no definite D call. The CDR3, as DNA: TGCGCCAGCAGCTTGCTCCCTCGGTCCCGCGGTGCCACTGAAGCTTTCTTT. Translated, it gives CASSLLPRSRGATEAFF.